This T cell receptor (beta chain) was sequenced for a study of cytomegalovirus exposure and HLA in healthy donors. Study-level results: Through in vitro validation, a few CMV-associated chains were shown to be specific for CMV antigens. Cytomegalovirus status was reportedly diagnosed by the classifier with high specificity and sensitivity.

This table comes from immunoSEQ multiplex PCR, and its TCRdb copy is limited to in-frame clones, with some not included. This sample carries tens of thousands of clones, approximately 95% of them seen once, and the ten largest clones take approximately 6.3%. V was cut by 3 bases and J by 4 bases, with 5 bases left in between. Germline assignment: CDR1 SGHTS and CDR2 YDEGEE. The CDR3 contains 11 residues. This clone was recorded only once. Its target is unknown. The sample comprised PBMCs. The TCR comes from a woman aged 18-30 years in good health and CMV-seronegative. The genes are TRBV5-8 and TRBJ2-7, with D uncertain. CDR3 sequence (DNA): TGTGCCAGCAGCTACGGGTACGAGCAGTACGTC. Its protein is CASSYGYEQYV.